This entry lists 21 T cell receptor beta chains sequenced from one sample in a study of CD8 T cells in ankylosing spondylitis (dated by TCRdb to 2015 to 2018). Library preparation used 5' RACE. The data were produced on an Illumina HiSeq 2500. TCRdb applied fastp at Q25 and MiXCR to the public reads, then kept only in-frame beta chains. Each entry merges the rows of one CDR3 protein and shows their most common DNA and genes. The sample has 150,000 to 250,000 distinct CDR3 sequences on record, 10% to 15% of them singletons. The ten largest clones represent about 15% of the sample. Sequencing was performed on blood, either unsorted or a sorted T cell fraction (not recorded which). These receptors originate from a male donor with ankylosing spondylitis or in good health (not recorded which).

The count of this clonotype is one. The CDR3 coding sequence is TGTGCCATCACCGGCGGGGTAACAGATACGCAGTATTTT. Encoded protein: CAITGGVTDTQYF. The chain is built from TRBV10-3 and TRBJ2-3; perhaps TRBD2 as D (6 bases). From germline, CDR1 is ENHRY and CDR2 SYGVKD. This CDR3 is built from 13 residues. The V gene lost 7 bases and the J gene lost 3 bases, with 11 bases spanning the gap.

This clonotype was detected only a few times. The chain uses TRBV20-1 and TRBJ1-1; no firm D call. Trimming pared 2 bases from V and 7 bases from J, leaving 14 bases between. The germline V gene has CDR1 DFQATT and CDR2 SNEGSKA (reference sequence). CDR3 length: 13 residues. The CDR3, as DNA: TGCAGTGCTAGACTCCGTGGGGAGGGTGAAGCTTTCTTT. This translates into CSARLRGEGEAFF.

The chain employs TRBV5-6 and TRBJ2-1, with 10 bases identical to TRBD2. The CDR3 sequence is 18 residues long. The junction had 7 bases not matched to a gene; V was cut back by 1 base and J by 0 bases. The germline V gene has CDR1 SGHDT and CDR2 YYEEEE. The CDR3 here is CASSLLAGELSSYNEQFF. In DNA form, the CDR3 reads TGTGCCAGCAGCTTGCTAGCGGGGGAACTAAGCTCCTACAATGAGCAGTTCTTC.

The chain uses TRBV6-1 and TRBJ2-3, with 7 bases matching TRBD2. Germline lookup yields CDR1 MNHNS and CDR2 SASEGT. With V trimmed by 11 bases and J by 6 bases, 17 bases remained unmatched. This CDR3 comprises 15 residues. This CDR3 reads CASKPLAANRDTQYF. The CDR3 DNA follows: TGTGCCTCGAAACCCCTAGCGGCCAATAGGGATACGCAGTATTTT.

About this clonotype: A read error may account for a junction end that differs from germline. CDR3: CSARPRGSYNLPLHF. The CDR3 DNA follows: TGCAGTGCGCGGCCGCGGGGCTCCTATAATTTACCCCTCCACTTT. V is TRBV20-1 and J is TRBJ1-6; tentative D call: TRBD1 (5 bases). The CDR3 has 15 amino acids. The germline V gene encodes CDR1 DFQATT and CDR2 SNEGSKA (reference sequence).

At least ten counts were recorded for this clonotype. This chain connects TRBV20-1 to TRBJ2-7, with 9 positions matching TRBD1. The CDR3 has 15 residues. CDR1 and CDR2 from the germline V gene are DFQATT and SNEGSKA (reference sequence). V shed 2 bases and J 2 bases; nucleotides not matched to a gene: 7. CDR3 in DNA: TGCAGTGCTAGACCCAAAGGACAGGGGACCTACGAGCAGTACTTC. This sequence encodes CSARPKGQGTYEQYF.

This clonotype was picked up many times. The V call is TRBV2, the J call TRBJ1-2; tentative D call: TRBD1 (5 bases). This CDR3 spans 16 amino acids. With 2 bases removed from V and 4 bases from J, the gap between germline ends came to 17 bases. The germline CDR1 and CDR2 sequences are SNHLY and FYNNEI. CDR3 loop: CASSEWPWSQGYGYTF. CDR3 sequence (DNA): TGTGCCAGCAGTGAATGGCCTTGGTCGCAGGGCTATGGCTACACCTTC.

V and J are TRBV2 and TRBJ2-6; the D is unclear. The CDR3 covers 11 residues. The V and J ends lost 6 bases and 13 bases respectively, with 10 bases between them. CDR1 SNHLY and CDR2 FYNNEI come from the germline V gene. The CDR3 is CASSSSEVLTF. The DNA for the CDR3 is TGTGCCAGCAGCTCTAGTGAGGTCCTGACTTTC.

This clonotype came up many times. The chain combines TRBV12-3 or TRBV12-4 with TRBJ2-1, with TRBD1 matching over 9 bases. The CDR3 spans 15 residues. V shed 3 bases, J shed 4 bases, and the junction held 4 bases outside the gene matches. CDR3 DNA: TGTGCCAGCAGTTTGGTACAGGGGGCTTACAATGAGCAGTTCTTC. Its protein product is CASSLVQGAYNEQFF.

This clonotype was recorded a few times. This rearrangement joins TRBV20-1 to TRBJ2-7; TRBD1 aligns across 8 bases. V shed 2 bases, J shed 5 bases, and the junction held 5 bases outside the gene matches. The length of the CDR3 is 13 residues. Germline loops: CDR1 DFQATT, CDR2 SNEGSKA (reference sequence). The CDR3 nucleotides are TGCAGTGCTAGACTACAGGGGGGTCACGAGCAGTACTTC. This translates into CSARLQGGHEQYF.

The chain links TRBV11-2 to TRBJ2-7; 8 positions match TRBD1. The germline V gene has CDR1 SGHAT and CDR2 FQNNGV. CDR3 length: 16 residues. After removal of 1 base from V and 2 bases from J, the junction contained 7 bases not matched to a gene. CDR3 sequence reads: CASSLVVGQGPYEQYF. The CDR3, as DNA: TGTGCCAGCAGCTTAGTAGTCGGACAGGGACCCTACGAGCAGTACTTC.

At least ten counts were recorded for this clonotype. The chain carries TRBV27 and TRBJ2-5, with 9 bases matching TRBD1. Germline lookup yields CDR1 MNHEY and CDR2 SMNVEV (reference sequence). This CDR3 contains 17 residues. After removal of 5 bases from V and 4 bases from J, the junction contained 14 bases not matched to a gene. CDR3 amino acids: CASSPYAGTGPSETQYF. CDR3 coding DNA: TGTGCCAGCAGTCCGTACGCCGGGACAGGGCCTTCAGAGACCCAGTACTTC.

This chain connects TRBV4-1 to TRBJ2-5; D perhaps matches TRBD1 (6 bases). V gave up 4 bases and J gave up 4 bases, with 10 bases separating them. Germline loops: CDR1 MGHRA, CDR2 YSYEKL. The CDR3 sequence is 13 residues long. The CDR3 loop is CASSPLGGETQYF. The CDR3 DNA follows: TGCGCCAGCAGCCCCTTAGGGGGAGAGACCCAGTACTTC.

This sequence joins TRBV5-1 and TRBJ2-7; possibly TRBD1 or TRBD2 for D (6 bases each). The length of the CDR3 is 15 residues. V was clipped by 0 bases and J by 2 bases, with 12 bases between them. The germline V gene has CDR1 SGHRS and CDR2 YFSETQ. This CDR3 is CASSLGDRGAYEQYF. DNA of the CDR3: TGCGCCAGCAGCTTGGGTGATAGGGGGGCCTACGAGCAGTACTTC.

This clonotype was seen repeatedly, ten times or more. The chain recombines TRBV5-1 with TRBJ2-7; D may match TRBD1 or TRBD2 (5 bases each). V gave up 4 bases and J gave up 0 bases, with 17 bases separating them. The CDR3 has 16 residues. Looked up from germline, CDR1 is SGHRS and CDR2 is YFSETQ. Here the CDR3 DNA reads TGCGCCAGCAGCCCAGAGACCGGGGCAACCTCCTACGAGCAGTACTTC. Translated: CASSPETGATSYEQYF.

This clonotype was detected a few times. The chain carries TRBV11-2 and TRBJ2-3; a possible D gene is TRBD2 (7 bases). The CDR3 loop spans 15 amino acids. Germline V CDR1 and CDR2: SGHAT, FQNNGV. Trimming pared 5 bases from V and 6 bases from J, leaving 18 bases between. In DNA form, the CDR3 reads TGTGCCAGCAGCGAGGGAGGGGGGACGCACGATACGCAGTATTTT. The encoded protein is CASSEGGGTHDTQYF.

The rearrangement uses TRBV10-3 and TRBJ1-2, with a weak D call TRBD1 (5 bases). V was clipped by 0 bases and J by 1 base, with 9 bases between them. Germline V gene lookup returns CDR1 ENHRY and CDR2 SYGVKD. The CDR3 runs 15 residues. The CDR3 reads CAISESGAVNYGYTF. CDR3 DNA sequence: TGTGCCATCAGTGAGTCAGGGGCCGTTAACTATGGCTACACCTTC.

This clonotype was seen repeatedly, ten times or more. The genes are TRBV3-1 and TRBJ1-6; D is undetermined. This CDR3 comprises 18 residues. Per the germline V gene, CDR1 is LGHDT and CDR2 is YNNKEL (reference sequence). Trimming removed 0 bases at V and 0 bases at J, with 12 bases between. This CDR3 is CASSQDPGGSSYNSPLHF. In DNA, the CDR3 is TGTGCCAGCAGCCAAGACCCAGGCGGGAGCTCCTATAATTCACCCCTCCACTTT.

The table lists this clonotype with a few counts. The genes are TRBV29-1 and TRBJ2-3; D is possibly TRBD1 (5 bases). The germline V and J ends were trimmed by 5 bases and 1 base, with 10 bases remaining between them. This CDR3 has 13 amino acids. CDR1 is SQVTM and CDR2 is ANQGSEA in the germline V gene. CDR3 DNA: TGCAGCGTTACGACAGACGGCACAGATACGCAGTATTTT. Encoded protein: CSVTTDGTDTQYF.

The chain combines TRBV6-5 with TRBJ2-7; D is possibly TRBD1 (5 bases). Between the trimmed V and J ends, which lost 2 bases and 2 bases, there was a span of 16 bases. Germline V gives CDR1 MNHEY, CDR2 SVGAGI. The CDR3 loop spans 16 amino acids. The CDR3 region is CASSYLLQTDPYEQYF. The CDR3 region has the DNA TGTGCCAGCAGTTACCTACTTCAGACAGATCCCTACGAGCAGTACTTC.

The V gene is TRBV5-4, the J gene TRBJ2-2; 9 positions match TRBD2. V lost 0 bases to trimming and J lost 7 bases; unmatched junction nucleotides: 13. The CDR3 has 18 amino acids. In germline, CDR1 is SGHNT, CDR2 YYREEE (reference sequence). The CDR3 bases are TGTGCCAGCAGCTTGGCGTTAGCGGGGGCCCGGGGGATCGGGGAGCTGTTTTTT. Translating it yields CASSLALAGARGIGELFF.